This T cell receptor (beta chain) is drawn from a study of OX40 agonist ivuxolimab in advanced cancers. Study context: Patients were dosed intravenously with ivuxolimab at 0.01 to 10 mg/kg every 2 weeks. From roughly 23 to 85 years was the age range, with a mean of about 54 years, and roughly 80% were male.

Study-wide points: CD8+ T cells were the subset that, on average, had more expanded clones than CD4+.

Clones were read by immunoSEQ multiplex PCR, and TCRdb kept only the in-frame ones, dropping some. Of 60,000 to 80,000 clones listed, about 81% are singletons. At baseline, cycle 4 day 1, and cycle 7 day 1, blood was sampled. Germline V gene sequence: CDR1 MRHNA, CDR2 SNTAGT. Trimming removed 2 bases from V and 4 bases from J; junction bases left unmatched: 6. The CDR3 sequence is 17 residues long. As to this clone: Its antigen remains unknown.

Sequences were derived from CD4+ or CD8+ T cells sorted from blood, sampled in a trial of the OX40 agonist ivuxolimab. The source is an adult with an advanced solid tumor such as melanoma, head and neck, liver or kidney cancer. The chain employs TRBV6-4 and TRBJ2-6; TRBD1 agrees at 9 bases. DNA of the CDR3: TGTGCCAGCAGTGACCCCGGGACAGGGCCCGGGGCCAACGTCCTGACTTTC. Its protein is CASSDPGTGPGANVLTF.